This T cell receptor (beta chain) is from a study of T cells in Graves' hyperthyroidism and ophthalmopathy. Study context: Specimen type is peripheral blood, collected at initial diagnosis prior to any treatment.

Trimming cost V 5 bases and J 4 bases, with 18 bases left between them. Germline values: CDR1 SEHNR, CDR2 FQNEAQ (reference sequence). This CDR3 has 16 amino acids. Whole-study findings and limits: Blood also contained most expanded thyroid clonotypes above 0.001. Model-based prediction identified ophthalmopathy a median around 6.5 months prior to its onset.

Template material for amplifying TCR beta CDR3 regions consisted of RNA transcripts. TCR CDR3 underwent first-round RT-PCR with the HTBI primer set. One entry per CDR3 protein, called by TCRdb with MiXCR from the multiplex PCR reads. The sample has about 420,000 distinct CDR3 sequences, around 15% seen once. Comments on this clonotype: Its cognate antigen is unknown.

The PBMCs studied were ones that came from roughly 9.4 ml fresh peripheral blood. The receptor was derived from a woman aged 18-29 years with Graves' hyperthyroidism. This chain connects TRBV7-9 to TRBJ1-3; the D gene is possibly TRBD1 (5 bases). The sample comprised blood. The CDR3 is CASSPPGGVSGNTIYF. CDR3 in DNA: TGTGCCAGCAGCCCCCCTGGGGGGGTATCGGGAAACACCATATATTTT.